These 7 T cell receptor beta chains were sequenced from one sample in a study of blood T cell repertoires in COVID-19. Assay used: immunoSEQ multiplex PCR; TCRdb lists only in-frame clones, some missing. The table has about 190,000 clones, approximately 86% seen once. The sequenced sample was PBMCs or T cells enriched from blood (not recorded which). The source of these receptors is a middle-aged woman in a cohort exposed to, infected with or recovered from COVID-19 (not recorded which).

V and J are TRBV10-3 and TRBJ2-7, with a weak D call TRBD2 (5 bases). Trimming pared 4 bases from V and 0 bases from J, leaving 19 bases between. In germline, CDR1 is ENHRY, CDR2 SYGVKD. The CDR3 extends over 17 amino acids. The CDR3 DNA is TGTGCCATCAGTGTACGTCTAGCAAACGACGCCTCCTACGAGCAGTACTTC. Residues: CAISVRLANDASYEQYF.

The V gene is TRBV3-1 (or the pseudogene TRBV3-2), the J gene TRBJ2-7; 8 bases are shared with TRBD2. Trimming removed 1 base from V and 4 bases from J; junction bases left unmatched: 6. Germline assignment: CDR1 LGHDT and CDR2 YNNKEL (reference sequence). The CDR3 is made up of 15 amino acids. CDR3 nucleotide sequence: TGTGCCAGCAGCCAAGGGGGCGGCGGGGGGTACGAGCAGTACTTC. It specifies CASSQGGGGGYEQYF.

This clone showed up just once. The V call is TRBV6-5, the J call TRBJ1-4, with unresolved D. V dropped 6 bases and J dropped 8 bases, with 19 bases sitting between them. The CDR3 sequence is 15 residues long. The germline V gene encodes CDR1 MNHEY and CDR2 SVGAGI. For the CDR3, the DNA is TGTGCCAGCAGCCCGTTGGGAGGAGTATACGAAAAACTGTTTTTT. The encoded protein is CASSPLGGVYEKLFF.

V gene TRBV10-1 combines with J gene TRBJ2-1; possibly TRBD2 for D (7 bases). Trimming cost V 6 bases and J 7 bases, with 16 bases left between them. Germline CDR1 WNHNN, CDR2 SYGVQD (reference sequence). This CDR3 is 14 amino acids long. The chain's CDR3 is CASSGGGALNEQFF. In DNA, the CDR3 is TGCGCCAGCAGCGGTGGGGGGGCGTTAAATGAGCAGTTCTTC.

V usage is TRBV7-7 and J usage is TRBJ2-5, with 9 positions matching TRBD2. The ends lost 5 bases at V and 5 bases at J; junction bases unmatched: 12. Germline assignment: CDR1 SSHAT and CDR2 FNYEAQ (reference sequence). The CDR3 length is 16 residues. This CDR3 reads CASSRTGGGGAETQYF. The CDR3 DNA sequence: TGTGCCAGCAGCCGAACCGGCGGCGGGGGGGCGGAGACCCAGTACTTC.

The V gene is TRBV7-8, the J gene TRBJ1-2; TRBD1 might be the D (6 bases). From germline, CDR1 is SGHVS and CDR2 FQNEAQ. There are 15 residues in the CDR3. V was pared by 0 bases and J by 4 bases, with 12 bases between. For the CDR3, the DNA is TGTGCCAGCAGCTTAGCCGCGCAGGGGAGCTATGGCTACACCTTC. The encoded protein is CASSLAAQGSYGYTF. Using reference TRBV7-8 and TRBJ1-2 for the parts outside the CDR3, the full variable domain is GAGVSQSPRYKVAKRGQDVALRCDPISGHVSLFWYQQALGQGPEFLTYFQNEAQLDKSGLPSDRFFAERPEGSVSTLKIQRTQQEDSAVYLCASSLAAQGSYGYTFGSGTRLTVV.

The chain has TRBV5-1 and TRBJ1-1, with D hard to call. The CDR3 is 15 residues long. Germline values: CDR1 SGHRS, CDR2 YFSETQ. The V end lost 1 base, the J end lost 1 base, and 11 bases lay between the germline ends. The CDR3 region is CASSLSPGSNTEAFF. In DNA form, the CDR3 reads TGCGCCAGCAGCTTGTCCCCGGGGTCGAACACTGAAGCTTTCTTT. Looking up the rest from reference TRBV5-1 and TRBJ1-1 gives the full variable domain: KAGVTQTPRYLIKTRGQQVTLSCSPISGHRSVSWYQQTPGQGLQFLFEYFSETQRNKGNFPGRFSGRQFSNSRSEMNVSTLELGDSALYLCASSLSPGSNTEAFFGQGTRLTVV.